The 7 T cell receptor beta chains below were found in one sample sequenced in a study of radiotherapy plus CTLA-4 blockade in lung cancer. Method: immunoSEQ multiplex PCR; TCRdb's copy keeps in-frame clones and lacks some. Here the sample spans about 120,000 clones, approximately 80% being singletons. The input for sequencing was peripheral blood, taken from a patient treated with radiotherapy plus ipilimumab. These receptor sequences come from a human donor with non-small cell lung cancer who had a partial response to radiotherapy plus ipilimumab.

V usage is TRBV19 and J usage is TRBJ2-7; 7 bases match TRBD2. This CDR3 contains 13 residues. In germline, CDR1 is LNHDA, CDR2 SQIVND (reference sequence). The V gene end was trimmed by 3 bases and the J gene end by 3 bases; junction bases not matched to a gene: 2. Here the CDR3 reads CASSIERGYEQYF. The CDR3 nucleotides read TGTGCCAGTAGTATTGAGCGGGGCTACGAGCAGTACTTC.

This clone was picked up a small number of times. The chain has TRBV6-4 and TRBJ1-5; D call uncertain. The CDR3 contains 13 residues. CDR1 and CDR2 (germline): MRHNA, SNTAGT. V lost 6 bases, J lost 4 bases, and 10 bases lay in between. CDR3 amino acids: CASSRRENQPQHF. The DNA for the CDR3 is TGTGCCAGCAGCAGACGGGAAAATCAGCCCCAGCATTTT.

The chain employs TRBV19 and TRBJ2-7; 7 bases fit TRBD1. CDR1 and CDR2 from the germline V gene are LNHDA and SQIVND (reference sequence). This CDR3 region has 14 residues. V trimming: 6 bases; J trimming: 0 bases; junction bases outside the gene matches: 5. In DNA form, the CDR3 reads TGTGCCAGTAGACCCGGGACAGACTCCTACGAGCAGTACTTC. Residues: CASRPGTDSYEQYF. The entire variable domain, with the rest obtained from reference TRBV19 and TRBJ2-7, is as follows: DGGITQSPKYLFRKEGQNVTLSCEQNLNHDAMYWYRQDPGQGLRLIYYSQIVNDFQKGDIAEGYSVSREKKESFPLTVTSAQKNPTAFYLCASRPGTDSYEQYFGPGTRLTVT.

This clone showed up just once. The chain has TRBV6-5 and TRBJ1-2; D is perhaps TRBD1 (6 bases). Trimming pared 4 bases from V and 6 bases from J, leaving 12 bases between. Germline lookup yields CDR1 MNHEY and CDR2 SVGAGI. The CDR3 has 13 amino acids. Here the CDR3 DNA reads TGTGCCAGCAGTTCAAGGGGGAATAATGGCTACACCTTC. It is translated as CASSSRGNNGYTF.

The chain joins TRBV5-1 to TRBJ1-4; 11 positions agree with TRBD1. The junction had 10 bases not matched to a gene; V was cut back by 4 bases and J by 11 bases. CDR1 SGHRS and CDR2 YFSETQ come from the germline V gene. CDR3 length: 15 residues. CDR3 residues: CASSRDPGQGGKLFF. The CDR3 coding sequence is TGCGCCAGCAGCCGAGACCCGGGACAGGGGGGGAAACTGTTTTTT.

This clone was counted between two and nine times. The rearrangement links TRBV5-5 to TRBJ1-2, with D possibly matching TRBD1 (6 bases). The CDR3 extends over 13 amino acids. Germline CDR1 and CDR2: SGHKS and YYEKEE (reference sequence). V was clipped by 0 bases and J by 4 bases, with 7 bases between them. CDR3 region: CASSLGQVYGYTF. CDR3 in DNA: TGTGCCAGCAGCTTGGGACAGGTCTATGGCTACACCTTC.

J is TRBJ2-1 and V is TRBV4-2, with 13 bases lining up with TRBD2. Losses at the gene ends were 4 bases for V and 1 base for J; bases not matched to a gene: 7. The CDR3 covers 18 residues. Germline assignment: CDR1 LGHNA and CDR2 YNFKEQ. CDR3 nucleotide sequence: TGTGCCAGCAGCCCAACTAGCGGGAGGGCCTTATCCTACAATGAGCAGTTCTTC. Encoded protein: CASSPTSGRALSYNEQFF.